These 13 T cell receptor beta chains were sequenced from one sample in a study of blood T cell repertoires in COVID-19. Clones were read by immunoSEQ multiplex PCR, and TCRdb kept only the in-frame ones, dropping some. The sample lists approximately 97,000 clones; more than 70% were seen once. What was sequenced was peripheral blood. Receptors originate from a human donor in a cohort sampled during active COVID-19.

The chain carries TRBV5-1 and TRBJ2-1; D uncertain. The germline V and J ends were trimmed by 6 bases and 5 bases, with 12 bases remaining between them. CDR1 SGHRS and CDR2 YFSETQ come from the germline V gene. The CDR3 length is 13 residues. CDR3 amino acids: CASMRQTDNEQFF. CDR3 nucleotides: TGCGCCAGCATGCGGCAGACTGACAATGAGCAGTTCTTC.

This chain connects TRBV14 to TRBJ2-1, with 8 bases lining up with TRBD2. The CDR3 is made up of 16 amino acids. The V segment lost 1 base and the J segment 7 bases; nucleotides outside the gene matches: 9. Germline V gene lookup returns CDR1 SGHDN and CDR2 FVKESK. This chain's CDR3 is CASSQGVTSGNNEQFF. The CDR3 DNA sequence: TGTGCCAGCAGCCAAGGGGTAACTAGCGGCAATAATGAGCAGTTCTTC.

J is TRBJ2-3 and V is TRBV7-3, with a possible D match to TRBD2 (6 bases). Germline CDR1 and CDR2: SGHTA and FQGTGA. Trimming removed 1 base from V and 3 bases from J, with 11 bases in between. The CDR3 is 15 amino acids. The CDR3 DNA is TGTGCCAGCAGCTTAAGCGGCGGGAAGACAGATACGCAGTATTTT. Its protein is CASSLSGGKTDTQYF.

The CDR3 DNA reads TGTGCCAGCAGCGGAGACAGGGGTGGCAATCAGCCCCAGCATTTT. The encoded protein is CASSGDRGGNQPQHF. The chain joins TRBV7-2 to TRBJ1-5; 8 nucleotides match TRBD1. This CDR3 contains 15 residues. Trimming at V came to 5 bases and at J to 2 bases, leaving 5 bases not matched to a gene. CDR1 and CDR2 from the germline V gene are SGHTA and FQGNSA.

The chain joins TRBV7-2 to TRBJ2-7; TRBD1 is a possible D gene (6 bases). Germline assignment: CDR1 SGHTA and CDR2 FQGNSA. This CDR3 contains 15 residues. V gave up 2 bases and J gave up 3 bases, with 14 bases separating them. CDR3 sequence (DNA): TGTGCCAGCAGCTTAATCGGACAGTCCCTCTACGAGCAGTACTTC. This translates into CASSLIGQSLYEQYF. Combining the CDR3 with reference TRBV7-2 and TRBJ2-7 gives the whole variable domain GAGVSQSPSNKVTEKGKDVELRCDPISGHTALYWYRQSLGQGLEFLIYFQGNSAPDKSGLPSDRFSAERTGGSVSTLTIQRTQQEDSAVYLCASSLIGQSLYEQYFGPGTRLTVT.

As regards this clone: The sample has other DNA sequences that encode this CDR3 too. J is TRBJ2-1 and V is TRBV7-9; D call uncertain. CDR1 is SEHNR and CDR2 is FQNEAQ in the germline V gene (reference sequence). V was cut by 3 bases and J by 7 bases, with 10 bases left in between. This CDR3 comprises 13 residues. CDR3 DNA sequence: TGTGCCAGCAGCTTGAACCGCGGTAATGAGCAGTTCTTC. It codes for CASSLNRGNEQFF.

This chain joins TRBV9 and TRBJ2-3; possible D gene TRBD2, 5 bases. Germline V gene lookup returns CDR1 SGDLS and CDR2 YYNGEE. This CDR3 region has 15 residues. The V and J ends lost 1 base and 10 bases respectively, with 19 bases between them. The CDR3 sequence is CASSVRSGVVDAQYF. As DNA, the CDR3 is TGTGCCAGCAGCGTACGCAGCGGAGTGGTCGATGCGCAGTATTTT.

Here the CDR3 reads CASSLGQYTGELFF. For the CDR3, the DNA is TGTGCCAGCAGCTTAGGACAGTACACCGGGGAGCTGTTTTTT. The chain joins TRBV7-2 to TRBJ2-2, with a possible D match to TRBD1 (5 bases). The CDR3 consists of 14 residues. Germline-derived CDR1 and CDR2 are SGHTA and FQGNSA. Trimming cost V 1 base and J 3 bases, with 6 bases left between them.

The V and J genes are TRBV28 and TRBJ2-7; 10 bases align to TRBD2. J was trimmed by 4 bases and V by 7 bases; bases with no gene match: 22. CDR3 length: 19 amino acids. CDR1 is MDHEN, CDR2 SYDVKM, per germline. The CDR3 spells CASMASPGTFTSGIYEQYF. The DNA of the CDR3 is TGTGCCAGCATGGCGTCACCCGGGACCTTCACTAGCGGGATATACGAGCAGTACTTC.

The chain couples TRBV3-1 (or the pseudogene TRBV3-2) to TRBJ1-1; D is unresolved. The length of the CDR3 is 11 residues. The germline V and J ends were trimmed by 4 bases and 7 bases, with 7 bases remaining between them. Germline loops: CDR1 LGHDT, CDR2 YNNKEL (reference sequence). The CDR3, as DNA: TGTGCCAGCAGCCTGGCCCGTGAAGCTTTCTTT. Its translation: CASSLAREAFF.

V usage is TRBV28 and J usage is TRBJ1-1; 8 nucleotides agree with TRBD1. The germline CDR1 and CDR2 sequences are MDHEN and SYDVKM. V trimming: 3 bases; J trimming: 6 bases; junction bases outside the gene matches: 6. This CDR3 is 14 amino acids long. The chain's CDR3 is CASSLGWGQAEAFF. The CDR3 nucleotides are TGTGCCAGCAGTTTGGGGTGGGGACAGGCTGAAGCTTTCTTT.

The chain links TRBV10-3 to TRBJ1-1, with TRBD1 identical over 9 bases. The CDR3 runs 13 residues. With 7 bases clipped from V and 6 bases from J, the junction kept 6 bases outside the gene matches. Per germline, CDR1 ENHRY and CDR2 SYGVKD. CDR3 amino acids: CAITTGTGPEAFF. As DNA, the CDR3 is TGTGCCATCACCACCGGGACAGGGCCTGAAGCTTTCTTT.

The chain recombines TRBV15 with TRBJ2-3; no clear D gene. The CDR3 is 17 amino acids. Trimming took 5 bases from V and 0 from J, leaving 18 bases between them. Germline-derived CDR1 and CDR2 are LNHNV and YYDKDF (reference sequence). DNA of the CDR3: TGTGCCACCAGCCCCCGGAAGGCGGCGGCCAGCACAGATACGCAGTATTTT. Translated, it gives CATSPRKAAASTDTQYF.